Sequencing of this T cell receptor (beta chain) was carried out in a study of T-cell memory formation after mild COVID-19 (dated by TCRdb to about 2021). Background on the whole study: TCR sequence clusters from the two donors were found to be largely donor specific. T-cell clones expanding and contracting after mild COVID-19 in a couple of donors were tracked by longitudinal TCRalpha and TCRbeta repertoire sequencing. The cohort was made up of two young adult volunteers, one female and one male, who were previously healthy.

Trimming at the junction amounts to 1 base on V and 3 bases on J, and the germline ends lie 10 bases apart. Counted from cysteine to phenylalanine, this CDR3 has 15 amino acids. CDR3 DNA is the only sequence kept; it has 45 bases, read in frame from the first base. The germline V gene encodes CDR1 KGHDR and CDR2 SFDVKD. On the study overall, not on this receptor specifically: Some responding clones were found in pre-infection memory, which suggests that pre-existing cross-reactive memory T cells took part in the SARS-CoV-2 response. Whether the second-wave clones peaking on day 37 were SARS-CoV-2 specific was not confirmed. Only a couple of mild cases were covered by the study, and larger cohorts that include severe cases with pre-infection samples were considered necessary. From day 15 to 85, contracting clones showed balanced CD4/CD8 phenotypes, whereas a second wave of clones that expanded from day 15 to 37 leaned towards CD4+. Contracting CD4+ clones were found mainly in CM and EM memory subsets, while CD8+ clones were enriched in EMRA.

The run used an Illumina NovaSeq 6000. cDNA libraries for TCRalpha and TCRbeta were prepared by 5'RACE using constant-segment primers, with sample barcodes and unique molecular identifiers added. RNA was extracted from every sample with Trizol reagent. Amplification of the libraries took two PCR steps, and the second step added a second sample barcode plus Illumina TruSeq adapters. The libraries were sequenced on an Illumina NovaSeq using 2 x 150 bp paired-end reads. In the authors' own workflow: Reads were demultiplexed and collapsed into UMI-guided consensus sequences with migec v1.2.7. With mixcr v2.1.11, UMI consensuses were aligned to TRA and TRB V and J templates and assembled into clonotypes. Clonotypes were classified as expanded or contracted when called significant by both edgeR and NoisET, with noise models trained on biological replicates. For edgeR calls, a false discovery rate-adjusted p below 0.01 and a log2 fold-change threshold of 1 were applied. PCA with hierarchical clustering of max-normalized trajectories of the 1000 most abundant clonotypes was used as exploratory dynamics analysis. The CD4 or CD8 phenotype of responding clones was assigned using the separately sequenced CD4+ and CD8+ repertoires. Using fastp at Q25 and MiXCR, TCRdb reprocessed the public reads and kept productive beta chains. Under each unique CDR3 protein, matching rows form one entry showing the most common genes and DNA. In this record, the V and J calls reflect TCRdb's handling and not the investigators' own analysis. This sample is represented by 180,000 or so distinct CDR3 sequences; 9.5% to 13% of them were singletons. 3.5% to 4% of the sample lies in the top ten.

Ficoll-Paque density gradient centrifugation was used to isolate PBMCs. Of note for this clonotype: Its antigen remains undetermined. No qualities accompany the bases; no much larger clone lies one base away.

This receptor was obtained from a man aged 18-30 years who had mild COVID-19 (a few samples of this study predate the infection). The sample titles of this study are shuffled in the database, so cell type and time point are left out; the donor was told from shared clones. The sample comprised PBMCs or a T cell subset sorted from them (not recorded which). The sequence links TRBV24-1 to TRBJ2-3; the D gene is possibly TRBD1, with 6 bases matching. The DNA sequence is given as TGTGCCACCAGTGATTTCGCGCAGGGGACAGATACGCAGTATTTT. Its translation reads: CATSDFAQGTDTQYF.